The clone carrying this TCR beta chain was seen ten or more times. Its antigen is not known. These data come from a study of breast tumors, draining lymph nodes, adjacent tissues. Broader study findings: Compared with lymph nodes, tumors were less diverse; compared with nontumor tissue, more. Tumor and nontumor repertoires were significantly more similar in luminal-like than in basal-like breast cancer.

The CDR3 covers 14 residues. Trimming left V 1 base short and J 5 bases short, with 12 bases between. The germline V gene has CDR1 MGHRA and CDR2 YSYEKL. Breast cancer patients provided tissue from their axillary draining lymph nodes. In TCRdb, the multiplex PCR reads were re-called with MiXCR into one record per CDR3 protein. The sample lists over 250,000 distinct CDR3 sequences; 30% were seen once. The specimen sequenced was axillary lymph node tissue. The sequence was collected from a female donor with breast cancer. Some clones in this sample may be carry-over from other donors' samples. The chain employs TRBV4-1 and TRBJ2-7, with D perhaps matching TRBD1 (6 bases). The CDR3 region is CASSQVQQGNEQYF. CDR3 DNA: TGCGCCAGCAGCCAAGTTCAGCAGGGGAACGAGCAGTACTTC.